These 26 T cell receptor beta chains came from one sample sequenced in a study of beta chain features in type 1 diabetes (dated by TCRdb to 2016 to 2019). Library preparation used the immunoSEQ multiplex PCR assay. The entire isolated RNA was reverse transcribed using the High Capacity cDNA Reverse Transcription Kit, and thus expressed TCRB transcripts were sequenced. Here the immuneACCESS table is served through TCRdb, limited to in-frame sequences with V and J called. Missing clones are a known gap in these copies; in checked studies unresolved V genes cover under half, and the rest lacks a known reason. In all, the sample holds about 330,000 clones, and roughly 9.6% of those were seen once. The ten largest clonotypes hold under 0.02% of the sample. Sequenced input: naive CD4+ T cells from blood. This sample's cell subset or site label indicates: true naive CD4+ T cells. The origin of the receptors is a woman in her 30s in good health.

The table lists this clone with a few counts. CDR3 coding DNA: TGTGCCAGCAAGGGACAGGACTACGAGCAGTACTTC. Translated, it gives CASKGQDYEQYF. The chain employs TRBV7-9 and TRBJ2-7; 8 nucleotides align to TRBD1. Germline CDR1 is SEHNR and CDR2 is FQNEAQ (reference sequence). V was clipped by 7 bases and J by 3 bases; unmatched bases: 2. The CDR3 has 12 residues.

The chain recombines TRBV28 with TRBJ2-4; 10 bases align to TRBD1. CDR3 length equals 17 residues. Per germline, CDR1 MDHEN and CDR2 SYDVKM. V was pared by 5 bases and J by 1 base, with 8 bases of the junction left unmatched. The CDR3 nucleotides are TGTGCCAGCAGTGACCGGGACAGGGGTTTTGCCAAAAACATTCAGTACTTC. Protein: CASSDRDRGFAKNIQYF.

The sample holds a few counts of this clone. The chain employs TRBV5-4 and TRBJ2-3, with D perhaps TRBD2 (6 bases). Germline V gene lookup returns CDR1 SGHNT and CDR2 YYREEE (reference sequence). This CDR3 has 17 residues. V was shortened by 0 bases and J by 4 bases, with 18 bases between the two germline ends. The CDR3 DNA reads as TGTGCCAGCAGCTTGGGCGGGACCCAAACCCGTCCAGATACGCAGTATTTT. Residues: CASSLGGTQTRPDTQYF.

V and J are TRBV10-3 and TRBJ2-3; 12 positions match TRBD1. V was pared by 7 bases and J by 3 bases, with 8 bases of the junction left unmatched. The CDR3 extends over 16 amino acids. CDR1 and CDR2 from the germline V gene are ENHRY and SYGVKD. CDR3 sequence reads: CAIKPRDRGPTDTQYF. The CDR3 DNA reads TGTGCCATCAAACCCCGGGACAGGGGGCCGACAGATACGCAGTATTTT.

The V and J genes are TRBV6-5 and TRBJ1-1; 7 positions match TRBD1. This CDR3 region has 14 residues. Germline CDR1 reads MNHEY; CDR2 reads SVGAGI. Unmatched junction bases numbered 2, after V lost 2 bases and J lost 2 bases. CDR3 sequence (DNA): TGTGCCAGCAGTTACGGGACAGCTAACACTGAAGCTTTCTTT. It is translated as CASSYGTANTEAFF.

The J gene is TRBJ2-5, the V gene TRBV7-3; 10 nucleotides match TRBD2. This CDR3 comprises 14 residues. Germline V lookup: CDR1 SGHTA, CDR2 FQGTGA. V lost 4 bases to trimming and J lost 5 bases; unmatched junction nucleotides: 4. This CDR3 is CASSSGLATETQYF. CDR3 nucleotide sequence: TGTGCCAGCAGCTCGGGACTAGCGACGGAGACCCAGTACTTC.

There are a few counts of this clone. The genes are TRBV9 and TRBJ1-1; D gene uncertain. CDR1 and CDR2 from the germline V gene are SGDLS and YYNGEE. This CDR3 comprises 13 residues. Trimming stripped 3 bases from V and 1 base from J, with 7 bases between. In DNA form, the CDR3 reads TGTGCCAGCAGCGCAACAGCGAACACTGAAGCTTTCTTT. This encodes CASSATANTEAFF.

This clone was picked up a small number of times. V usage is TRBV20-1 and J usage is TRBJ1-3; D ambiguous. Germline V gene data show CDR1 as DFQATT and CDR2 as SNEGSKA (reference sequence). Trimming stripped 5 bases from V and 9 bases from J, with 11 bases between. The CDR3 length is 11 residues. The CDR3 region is CSAETRSTIYF. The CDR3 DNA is TGCAGTGCTGAGACGAGGAGCACCATATATTTT.

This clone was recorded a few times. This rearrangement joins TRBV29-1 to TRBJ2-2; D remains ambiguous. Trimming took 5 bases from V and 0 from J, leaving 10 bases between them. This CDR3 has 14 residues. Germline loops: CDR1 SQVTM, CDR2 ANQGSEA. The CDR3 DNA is TGCAGCGTTCCCCTTGAGACGAACACCGGGGAGCTGTTTTTT. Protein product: CSVPLETNTGELFF.

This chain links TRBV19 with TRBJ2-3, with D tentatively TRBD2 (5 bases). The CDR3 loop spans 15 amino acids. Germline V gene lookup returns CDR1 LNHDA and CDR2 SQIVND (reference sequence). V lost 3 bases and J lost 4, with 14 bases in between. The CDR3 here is CASSMPPTSSDTQYF. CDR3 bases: TGTGCCAGTAGTATGCCCCCTACTAGTTCAGATACGCAGTATTTT.

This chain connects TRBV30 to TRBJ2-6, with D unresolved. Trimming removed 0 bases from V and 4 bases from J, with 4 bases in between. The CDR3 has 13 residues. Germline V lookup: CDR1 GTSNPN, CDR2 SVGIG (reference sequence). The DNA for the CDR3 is TGTGCCTGGAGTGTGGCCGGGGCCAACGTCCTGACTTTC. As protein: CAWSVAGANVLTF.

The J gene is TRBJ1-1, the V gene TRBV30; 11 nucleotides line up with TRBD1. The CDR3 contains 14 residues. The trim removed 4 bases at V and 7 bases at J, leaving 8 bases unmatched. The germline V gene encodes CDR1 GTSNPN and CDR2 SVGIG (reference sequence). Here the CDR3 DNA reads TGTGCCTGGACCCCGGGACAGGGGGTGGGTGAAGCTTTCTTT. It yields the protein CAWTPGQGVGEAFF.

This CDR3 reads CSVKGTSGATGELFF. As DNA, the CDR3 is TGCAGCGTTAAGGGGACTAGCGGAGCCACCGGGGAGCTGTTTTTT. V and J are TRBV29-1 and TRBJ2-2; TRBD2 matches 11 bases. The V gene end was trimmed by 5 bases and the J gene end by 4 bases; junction bases not matched to a gene: 6. CDR1 SQVTM and CDR2 ANQGSEA come from the germline V gene. This CDR3 has 15 amino acids.

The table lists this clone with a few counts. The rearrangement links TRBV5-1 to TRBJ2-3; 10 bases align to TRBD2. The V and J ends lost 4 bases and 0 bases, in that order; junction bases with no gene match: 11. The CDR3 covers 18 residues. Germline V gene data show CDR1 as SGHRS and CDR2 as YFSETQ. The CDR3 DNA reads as TGCGCCAGCAGCCCCATAGCGGGAGGCCGGACCAGCACAGATACGCAGTATTTT. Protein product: CASSPIAGGRTSTDTQYF.

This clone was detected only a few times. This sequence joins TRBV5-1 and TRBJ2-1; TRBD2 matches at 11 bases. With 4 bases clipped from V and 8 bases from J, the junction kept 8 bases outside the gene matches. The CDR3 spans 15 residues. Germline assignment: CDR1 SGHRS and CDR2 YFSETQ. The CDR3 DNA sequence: TGCGCCAGCAGCCTACTAGCGGGAGATAGCTATGAGCAGTTCTTC. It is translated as CASSLLAGDSYEQFF.

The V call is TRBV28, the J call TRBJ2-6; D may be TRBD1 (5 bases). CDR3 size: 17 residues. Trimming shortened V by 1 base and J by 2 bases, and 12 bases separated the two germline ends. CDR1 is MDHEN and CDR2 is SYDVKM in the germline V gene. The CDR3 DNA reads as TGTGCCAGCAGTTTATCAGGGATAGCTACTGGGGCCAACGTCCTGACTTTC. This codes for CASSLSGIATGANVLTF.

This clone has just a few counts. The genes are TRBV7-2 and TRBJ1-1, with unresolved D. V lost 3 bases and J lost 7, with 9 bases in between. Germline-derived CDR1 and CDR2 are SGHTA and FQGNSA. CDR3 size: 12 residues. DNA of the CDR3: TGTGCCAGCAGCTTGCCCCGGGATGAAGCTTTCTTT. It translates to CASSLPRDEAFF.

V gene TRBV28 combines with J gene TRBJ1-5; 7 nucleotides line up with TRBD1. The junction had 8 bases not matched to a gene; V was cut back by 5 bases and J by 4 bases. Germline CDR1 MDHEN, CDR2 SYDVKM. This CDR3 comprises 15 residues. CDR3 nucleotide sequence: TGTGCCAGCAGTCCGACGACAGGGAAGAATCAGCCCCAGCATTTT. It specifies CASSPTTGKNQPQHF.

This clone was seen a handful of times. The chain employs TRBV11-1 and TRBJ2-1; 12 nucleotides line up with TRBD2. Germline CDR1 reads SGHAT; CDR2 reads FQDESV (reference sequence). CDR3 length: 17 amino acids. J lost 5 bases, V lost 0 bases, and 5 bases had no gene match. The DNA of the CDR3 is TGTGCCAGCAGCTTAGCACTAGCGGGAGGAGGGAACAATGAGCAGTTCTTC. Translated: CASSLALAGGGNNEQFF.

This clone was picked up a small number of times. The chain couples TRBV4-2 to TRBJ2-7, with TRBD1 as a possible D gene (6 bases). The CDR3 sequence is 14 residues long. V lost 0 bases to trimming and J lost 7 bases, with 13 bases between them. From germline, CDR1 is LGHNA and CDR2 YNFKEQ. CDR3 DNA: TGTGCCAGCAGCCAAGAACAGGGCCGGAGGGAGCAGTACTTC. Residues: CASSQEQGRREQYF.

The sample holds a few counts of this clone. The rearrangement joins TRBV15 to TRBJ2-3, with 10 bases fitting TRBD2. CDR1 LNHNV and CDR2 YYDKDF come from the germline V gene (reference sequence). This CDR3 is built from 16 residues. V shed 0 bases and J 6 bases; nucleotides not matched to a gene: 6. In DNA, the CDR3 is TGTGCCACCAGCAGAGATCTACTAGCGGGAAGTGATACGCAGTATTTT. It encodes CATSRDLLAGSDTQYF.

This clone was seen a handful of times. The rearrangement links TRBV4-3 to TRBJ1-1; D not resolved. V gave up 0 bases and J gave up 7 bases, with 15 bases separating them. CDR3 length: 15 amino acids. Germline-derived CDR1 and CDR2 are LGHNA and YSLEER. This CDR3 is CASSQDPLEADEAFF. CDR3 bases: TGCGCCAGCAGCCAAGATCCTCTCGAGGCGGATGAAGCTTTCTTT.

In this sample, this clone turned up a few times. CDR3 coding DNA: TGTGCCAGTGCGGGAACGGCGGCGAGTGATTACGAGCAGTACTTC. Residues: CASAGTAASDYEQYF. V is TRBV19 and J is TRBJ2-7; D possibly corresponds to TRBD2 (6 bases). Looked up from germline, CDR1 is LNHDA and CDR2 is SQIVND (reference sequence). V was cut by 8 bases and J by 4 bases, with 21 bases left in between. The CDR3 extends over 15 amino acids.

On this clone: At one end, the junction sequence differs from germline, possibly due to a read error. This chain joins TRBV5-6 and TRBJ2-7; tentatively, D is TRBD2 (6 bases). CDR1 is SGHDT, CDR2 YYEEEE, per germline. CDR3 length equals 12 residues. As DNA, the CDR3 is TGTGCCAGCAGCTTGCCCGGGAGCCACCAAATTTTC. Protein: CASSLPGSHQIF.

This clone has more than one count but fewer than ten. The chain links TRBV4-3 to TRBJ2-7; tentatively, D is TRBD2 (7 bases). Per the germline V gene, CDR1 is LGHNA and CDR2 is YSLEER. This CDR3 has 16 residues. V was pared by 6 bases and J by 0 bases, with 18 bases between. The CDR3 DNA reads TGCGCCAGCAGTCGAGGAGGGGGGGGAAGCTCCTACGAGCAGTACTTC. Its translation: CASSRGGGGSSYEQYF.

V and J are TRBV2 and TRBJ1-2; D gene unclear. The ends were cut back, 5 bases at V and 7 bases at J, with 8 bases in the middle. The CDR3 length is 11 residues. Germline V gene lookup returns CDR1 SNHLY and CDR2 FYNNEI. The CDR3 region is CASSTDIGYTF. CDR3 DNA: TGTGCCAGCAGTACAGACATTGGCTACACCTTC.